The present entry profiles one T cell receptor (beta chain) with its context. Germline loops: CDR1 SGHRS, CDR2 YFSETQ. The CDR3 loop spans 13 amino acids. Trimming stripped 6 bases from V and 1 base from J, with 10 bases between. This sample is drawn from a study of cytomegalovirus exposure and HLA in healthy donors. This PCR relied on a set of 60 Vbeta primers and 13 Jbeta primers. Generated by immunoSEQ multiplex PCR, the TCRdb table keeps only in-frame clones and is missing some. The sample has approximately 120,000 clones, 70% to 80% seen once. The sequence was collected from a man aged 50-59 years in good health and CMV-seronegative. The V and J genes are TRBV5-1 and TRBJ1-1; D is perhaps TRBD1 (6 bases). The specimen was PBMCs. CDR3: CASNRQANTEAFF. CDR3 bases: TGCGCCAGCAATCGACAGGCGAACACTGAAGCTTTCTTT.